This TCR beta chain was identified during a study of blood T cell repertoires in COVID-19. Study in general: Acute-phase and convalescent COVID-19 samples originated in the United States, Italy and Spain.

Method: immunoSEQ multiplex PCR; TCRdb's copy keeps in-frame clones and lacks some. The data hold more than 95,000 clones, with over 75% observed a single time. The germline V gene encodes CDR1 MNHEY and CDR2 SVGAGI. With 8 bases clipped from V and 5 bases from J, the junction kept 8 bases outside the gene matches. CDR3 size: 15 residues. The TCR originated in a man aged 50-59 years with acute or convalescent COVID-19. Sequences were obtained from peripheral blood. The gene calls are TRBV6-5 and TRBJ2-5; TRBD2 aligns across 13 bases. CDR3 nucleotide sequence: TGTGCCAGCGGAGAACTAGCGGGAGGGTGGGAGACCCAGTACTTC. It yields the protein CASGELAGGWETQYF.